One T cell receptor beta chain is described in this entry. This specimen comes from a study of blood T cell repertoires in COVID-19. Background on the study: Samples taken during acute and convalescent COVID-19 were collected in the United States, Italy and Spain. In each case, the material was cDNA or gDNA derived from T cells, B-cell-depleted T cells, or PBMCs.

TCRdb's table, derived via immunoSEQ multiplex PCR, lists solely in-frame clones and lacks some. The data show about 100,000 clones, around 85% seen once. The CDR3 is 15 amino acids. Germline V CDR1 and CDR2: MRHNA, SNTAGT. The V gene end was trimmed by 2 bases and the J gene end by 9 bases; junction bases not matched to a gene: 10. This chain connects TRBV6-4 to TRBJ2-1, with TRBD2 identical over 7 bases. This sequence was found in a man aged 50-60 years with active or convalescent COVID-19. The sequenced material came from peripheral blood. The CDR3 region is CASSDRGLAVSEQFF. The CDR3 DNA reads TGTGCCAGCAGTGACAGAGGGCTAGCGGTTTCTGAGCAGTTCTTC.